This T cell receptor beta chain was obtained from a study of radiation and T cells in renal cell carcinoma. Study-wide results and limits: Top tumor clonotypes rose in blood 2 weeks post-radiation, then contracted.

The protocol was immunoSEQ multiplex PCR, while the TCRdb copy is restricted to in-frame clones and leaves out a portion. The data contain about 83,000 clones, over 80% of them singletons. Time point in this sample: blood 4 weeks post-SBRT, at nephrectomy. Described treatment: 15 Gy SBRT to primary tumor, nephrectomy 4 weeks later. Nephrectomy followed 15 Gy stereotactic body radiation by 4 weeks. On this clone: Its antigen remains unidentified.

Germline-derived CDR1 and CDR2 are SGHNT and YYREEE (reference sequence). Germline trimming cut 4 bases from V and 7 bases from J; bases unmatched to any gene: 6. CDR3 length: 14 amino acids. This TCR was sampled from an older woman with renal cell carcinoma. V gene TRBV5-4 combines with J gene TRBJ1-1; 11 bases agree with TRBD1. Sequencing used blood, obtained from a patient whose treatment included radiotherapy and nephrectomy. Written as DNA, the CDR3 is TGTGCCAGCAGCCCGGACAGGGGGCGGGTTGAAGCTTTCTTT. Translating it yields CASSPDRGRVEAFF.